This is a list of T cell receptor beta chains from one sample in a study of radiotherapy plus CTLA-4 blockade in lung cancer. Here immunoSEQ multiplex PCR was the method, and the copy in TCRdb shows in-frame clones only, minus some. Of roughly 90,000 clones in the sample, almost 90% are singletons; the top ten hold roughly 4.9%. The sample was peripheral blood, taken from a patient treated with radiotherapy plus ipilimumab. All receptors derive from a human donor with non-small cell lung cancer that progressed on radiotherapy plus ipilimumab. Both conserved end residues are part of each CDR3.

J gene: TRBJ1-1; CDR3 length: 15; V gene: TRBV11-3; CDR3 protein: CASSLVEAMNTEAFF
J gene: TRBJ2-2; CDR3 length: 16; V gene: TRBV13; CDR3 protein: CASSWLAGGKTGELFF
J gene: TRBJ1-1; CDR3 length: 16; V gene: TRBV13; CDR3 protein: CASSSQGASKGTEAFF
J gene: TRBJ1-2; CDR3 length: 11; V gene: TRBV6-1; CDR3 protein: CASRQGGGYTF
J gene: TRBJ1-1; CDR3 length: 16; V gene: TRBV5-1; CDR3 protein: CASSPTSRAGIGEAFF
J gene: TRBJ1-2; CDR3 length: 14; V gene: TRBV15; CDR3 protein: CATSRQGAVYGYTF
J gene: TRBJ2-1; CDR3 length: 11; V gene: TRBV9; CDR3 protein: CASSLANEQFF
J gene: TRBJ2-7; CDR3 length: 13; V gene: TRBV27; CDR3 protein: CASSFRGSYEQYF
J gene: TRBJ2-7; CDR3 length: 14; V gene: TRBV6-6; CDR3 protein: CASTPGNPPYEQYF
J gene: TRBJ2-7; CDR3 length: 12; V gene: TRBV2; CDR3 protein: CASTRSSYEQYF
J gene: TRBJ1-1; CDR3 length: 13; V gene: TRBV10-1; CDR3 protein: CASSDRMNTEAFF
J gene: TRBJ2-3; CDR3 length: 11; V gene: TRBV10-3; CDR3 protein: CAISGLDTQYF